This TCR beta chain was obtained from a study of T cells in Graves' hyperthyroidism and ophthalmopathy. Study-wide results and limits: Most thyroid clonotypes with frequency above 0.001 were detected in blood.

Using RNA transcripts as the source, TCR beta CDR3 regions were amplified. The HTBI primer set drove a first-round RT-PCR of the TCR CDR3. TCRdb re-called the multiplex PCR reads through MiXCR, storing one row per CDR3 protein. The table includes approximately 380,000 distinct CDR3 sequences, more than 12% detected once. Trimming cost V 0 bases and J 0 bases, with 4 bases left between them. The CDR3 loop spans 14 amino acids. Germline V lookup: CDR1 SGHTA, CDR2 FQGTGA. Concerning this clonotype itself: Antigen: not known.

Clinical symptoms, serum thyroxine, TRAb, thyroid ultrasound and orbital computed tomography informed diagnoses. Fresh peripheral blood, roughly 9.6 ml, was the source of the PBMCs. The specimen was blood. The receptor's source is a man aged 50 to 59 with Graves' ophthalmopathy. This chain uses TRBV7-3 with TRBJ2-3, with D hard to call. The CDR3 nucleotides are TGTGCCAGCAGCTTAACGACTAGCACAGATACGCAGTATTTT. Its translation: CASSLTTSTDTQYF.